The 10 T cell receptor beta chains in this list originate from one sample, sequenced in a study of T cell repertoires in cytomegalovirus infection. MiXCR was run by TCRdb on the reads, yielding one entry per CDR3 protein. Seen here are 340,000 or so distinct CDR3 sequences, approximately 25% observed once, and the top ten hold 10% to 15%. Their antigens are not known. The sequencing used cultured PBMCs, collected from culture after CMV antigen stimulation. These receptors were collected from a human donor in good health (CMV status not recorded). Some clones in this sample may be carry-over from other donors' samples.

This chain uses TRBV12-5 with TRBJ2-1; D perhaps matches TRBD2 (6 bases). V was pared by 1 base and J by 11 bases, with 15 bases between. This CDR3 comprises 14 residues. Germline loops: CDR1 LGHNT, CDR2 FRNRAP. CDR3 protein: CASGLGGEIGKQFF. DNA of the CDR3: TGTGCTAGTGGTTTGGGCGGGGAGATTGGGAAGCAGTTCTTC.

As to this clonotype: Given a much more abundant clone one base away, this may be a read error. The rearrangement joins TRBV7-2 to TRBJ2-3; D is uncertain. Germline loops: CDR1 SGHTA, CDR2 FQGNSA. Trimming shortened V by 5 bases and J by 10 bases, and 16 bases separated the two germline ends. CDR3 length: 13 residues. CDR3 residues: CASSPATESAQYF. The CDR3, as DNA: TGTGCCAGCAGCCCCGCGACTGAATCAGCGCAGTATTTT.

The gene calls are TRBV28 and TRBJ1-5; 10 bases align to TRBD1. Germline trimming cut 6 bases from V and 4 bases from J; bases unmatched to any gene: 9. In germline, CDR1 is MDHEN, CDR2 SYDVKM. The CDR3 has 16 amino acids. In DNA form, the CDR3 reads TGTGCCAGCAGCCTTTTTGGACAGGGGGGGAATCAGCCCCAGCATTTT. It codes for CASSLFGQGGNQPQHF.

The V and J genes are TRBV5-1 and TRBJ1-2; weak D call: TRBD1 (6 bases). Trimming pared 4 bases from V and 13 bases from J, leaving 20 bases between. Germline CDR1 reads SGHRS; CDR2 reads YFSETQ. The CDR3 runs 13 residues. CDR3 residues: CASSPDQLQGSTF. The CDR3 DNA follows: TGCGCCAGCAGCCCCGACCAGCTACAGGGTTCCACCTTC.

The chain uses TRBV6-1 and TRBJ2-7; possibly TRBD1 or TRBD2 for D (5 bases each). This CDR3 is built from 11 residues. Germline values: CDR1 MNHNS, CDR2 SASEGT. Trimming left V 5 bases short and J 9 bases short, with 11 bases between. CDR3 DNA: TGTGCCAGCAGTTCCGGGGCCCGGCAGTACTTC. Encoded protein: CASSSGARQYF.

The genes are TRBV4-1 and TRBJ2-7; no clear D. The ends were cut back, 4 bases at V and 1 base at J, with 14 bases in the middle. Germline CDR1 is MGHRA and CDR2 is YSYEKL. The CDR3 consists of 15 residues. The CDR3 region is CASSPLDLRSYEQYF. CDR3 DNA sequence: TGCGCCAGCAGCCCCCTCGACTTGCGTTCCTACGAGCAGTACTTC.

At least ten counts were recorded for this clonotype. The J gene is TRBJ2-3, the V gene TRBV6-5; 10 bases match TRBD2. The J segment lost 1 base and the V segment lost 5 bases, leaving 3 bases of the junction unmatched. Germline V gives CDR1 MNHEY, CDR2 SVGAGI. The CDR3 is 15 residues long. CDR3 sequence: CASSPGTSGTDTQYF. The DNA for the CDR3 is TGTGCCAGCAGTCCCGGGACTAGCGGCACAGATACGCAGTATTTT.

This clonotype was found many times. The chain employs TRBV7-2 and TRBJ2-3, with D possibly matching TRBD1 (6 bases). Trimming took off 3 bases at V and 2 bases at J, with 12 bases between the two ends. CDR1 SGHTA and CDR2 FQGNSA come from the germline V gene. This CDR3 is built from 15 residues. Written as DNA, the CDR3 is TGTGCCAGCAGCTTGGGGGCGCCACCCACAGATACGCAGTATTTT. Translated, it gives CASSLGAPPTDTQYF.

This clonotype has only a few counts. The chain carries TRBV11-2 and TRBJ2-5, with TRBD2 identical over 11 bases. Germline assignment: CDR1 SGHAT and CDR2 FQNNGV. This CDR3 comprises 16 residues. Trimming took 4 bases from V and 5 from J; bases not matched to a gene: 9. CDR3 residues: CASSSRLAGPPETQYF. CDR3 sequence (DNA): TGTGCCAGCAGCTCCAGACTAGCGGGACCTCCGGAGACCCAGTACTTC. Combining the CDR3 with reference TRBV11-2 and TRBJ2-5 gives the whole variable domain EAGVAQSPRYKIIEKRQSVAFWCNPISGHATLYWYQQILGQGPKLLIQFQNNGVVDDSQLPKDRFSAERLKGVDSTLKIQPAKLEDSAVYLCASSSRLAGPPETQYFGPGTRLLVL.

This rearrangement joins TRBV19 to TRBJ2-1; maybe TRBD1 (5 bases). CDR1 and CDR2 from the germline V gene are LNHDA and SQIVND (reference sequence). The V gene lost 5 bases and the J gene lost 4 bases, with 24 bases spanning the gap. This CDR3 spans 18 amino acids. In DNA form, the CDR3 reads TGTGCCAGTAGTCCGCGCCCGAAGACAGAATCAAGGTACAATGAGCAGTTCTTC. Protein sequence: CASSPRPKTESRYNEQFF.